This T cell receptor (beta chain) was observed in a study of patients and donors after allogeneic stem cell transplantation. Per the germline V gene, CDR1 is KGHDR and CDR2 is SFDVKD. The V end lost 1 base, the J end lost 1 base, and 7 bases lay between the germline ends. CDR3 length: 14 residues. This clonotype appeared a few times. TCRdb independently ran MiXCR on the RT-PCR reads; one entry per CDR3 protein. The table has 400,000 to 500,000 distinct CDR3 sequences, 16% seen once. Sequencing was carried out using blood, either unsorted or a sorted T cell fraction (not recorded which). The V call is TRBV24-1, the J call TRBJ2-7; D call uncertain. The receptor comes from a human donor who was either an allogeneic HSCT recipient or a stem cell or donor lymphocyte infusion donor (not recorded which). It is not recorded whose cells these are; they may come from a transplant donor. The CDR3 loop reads CATSDFRVSYEQYF. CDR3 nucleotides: TGTGCCACCAGTGATTTCAGAGTATCCTACGAGCAGTACTTC.